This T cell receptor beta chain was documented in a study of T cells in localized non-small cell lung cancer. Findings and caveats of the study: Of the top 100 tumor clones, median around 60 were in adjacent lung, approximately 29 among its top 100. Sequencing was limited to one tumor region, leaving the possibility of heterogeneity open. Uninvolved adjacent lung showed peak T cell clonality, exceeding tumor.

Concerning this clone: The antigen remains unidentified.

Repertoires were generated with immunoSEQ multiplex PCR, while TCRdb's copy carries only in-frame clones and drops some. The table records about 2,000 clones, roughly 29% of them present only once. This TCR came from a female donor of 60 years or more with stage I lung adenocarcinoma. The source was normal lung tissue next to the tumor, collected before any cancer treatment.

The CDR3 region has the DNA TGTGCCTGGAGGGACCCCGGGGGCCTCAAAGATACGCAGTATTTT. This translates into CAWRDPGGLKDTQYF. The chain combines TRBV30 with TRBJ2-3; the D gene could be TRBD1 or TRBD2 (6 bases each). This CDR3 is 15 amino acids long. Trimming stripped 3 bases from V and 5 bases from J, with 18 bases between. Germline V gene lookup returns CDR1 GTSNPN and CDR2 SVGIG (reference sequence).